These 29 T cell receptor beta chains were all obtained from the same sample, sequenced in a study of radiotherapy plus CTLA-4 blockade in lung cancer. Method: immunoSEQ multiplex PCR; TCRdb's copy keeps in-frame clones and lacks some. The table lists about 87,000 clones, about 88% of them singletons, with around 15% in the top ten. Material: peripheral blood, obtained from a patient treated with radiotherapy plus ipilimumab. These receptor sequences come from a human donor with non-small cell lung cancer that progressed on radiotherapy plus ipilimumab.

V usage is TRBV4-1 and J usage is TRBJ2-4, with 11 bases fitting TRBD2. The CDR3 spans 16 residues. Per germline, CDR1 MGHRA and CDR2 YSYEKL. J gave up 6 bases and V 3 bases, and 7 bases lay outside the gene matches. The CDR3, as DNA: TGCGCCAGCAGCCAGGAAGCGACTAGCGGGATAAACATTCAGTACTTC. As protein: CASSQEATSGINIQYF.

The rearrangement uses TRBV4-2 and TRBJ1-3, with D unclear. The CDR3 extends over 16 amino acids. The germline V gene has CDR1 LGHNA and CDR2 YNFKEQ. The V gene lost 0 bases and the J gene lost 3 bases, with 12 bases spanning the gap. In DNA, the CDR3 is TGTGCCAGCAGCCAAGATCGGCCGGCCGGTGGAAACACCATATATTTT. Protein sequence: CASSQDRPAGGNTIYF.

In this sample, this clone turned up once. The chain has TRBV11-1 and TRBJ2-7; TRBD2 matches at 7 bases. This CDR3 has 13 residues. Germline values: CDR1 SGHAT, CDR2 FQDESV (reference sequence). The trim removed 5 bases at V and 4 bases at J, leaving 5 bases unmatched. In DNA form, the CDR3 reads TGTGCCAGCAGCCATCGGGGAGGGTACGAGCAGTACTTC. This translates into CASSHRGGYEQYF.

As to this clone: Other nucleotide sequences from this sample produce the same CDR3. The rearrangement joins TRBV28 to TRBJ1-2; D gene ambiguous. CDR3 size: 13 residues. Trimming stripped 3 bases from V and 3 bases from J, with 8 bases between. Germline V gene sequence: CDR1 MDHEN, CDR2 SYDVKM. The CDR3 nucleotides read TGTGCCAGCAGTTTGCTCCAAGACTATGGCTACACCTTC. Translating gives CASSLLQDYGYTF.

Here the CDR3 DNA reads TGTGCCAGCAGTGGCGGTTCCGTGAGCAATCAGCCCCAGCATTTT. This encodes CASSGGSVSNQPQHF. This chain links TRBV28 with TRBJ1-5; D call uncertain. V was cut by 5 bases and J by 1 base, with 12 bases left in between. The CDR3 covers 15 residues. Germline CDR1 and CDR2: MDHEN and SYDVKM.

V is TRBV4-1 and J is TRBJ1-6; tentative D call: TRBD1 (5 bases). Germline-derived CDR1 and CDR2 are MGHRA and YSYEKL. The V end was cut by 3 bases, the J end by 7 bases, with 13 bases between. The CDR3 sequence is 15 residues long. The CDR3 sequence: CASSQLQGGNSPLHF. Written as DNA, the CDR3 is TGCGCCAGCAGCCAGCTCCAGGGTGGGAATTCACCCCTCCACTTT.

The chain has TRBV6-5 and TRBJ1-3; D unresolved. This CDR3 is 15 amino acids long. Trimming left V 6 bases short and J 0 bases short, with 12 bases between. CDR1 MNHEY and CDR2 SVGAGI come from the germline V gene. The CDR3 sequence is CASRQKGASGNTIYF. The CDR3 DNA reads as TGTGCCAGCAGACAAAAGGGAGCCTCTGGAAACACCATATATTTT.

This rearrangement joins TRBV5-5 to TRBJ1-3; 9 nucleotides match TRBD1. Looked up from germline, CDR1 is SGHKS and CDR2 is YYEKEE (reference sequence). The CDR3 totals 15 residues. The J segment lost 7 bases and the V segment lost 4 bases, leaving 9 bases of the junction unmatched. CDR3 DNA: TGTGCCAGCAGCGGGGGACAGGGACTCAGTAACACCATATATTTT. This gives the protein CASSGGQGLSNTIYF.

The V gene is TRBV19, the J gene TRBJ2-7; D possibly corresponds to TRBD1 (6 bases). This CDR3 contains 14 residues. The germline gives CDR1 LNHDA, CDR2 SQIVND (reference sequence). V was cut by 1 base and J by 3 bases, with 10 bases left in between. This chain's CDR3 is CASSIVAGVYEQYF. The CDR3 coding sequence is TGTGCCAGTAGTATAGTGGCAGGGGTCTACGAGCAGTACTTC.

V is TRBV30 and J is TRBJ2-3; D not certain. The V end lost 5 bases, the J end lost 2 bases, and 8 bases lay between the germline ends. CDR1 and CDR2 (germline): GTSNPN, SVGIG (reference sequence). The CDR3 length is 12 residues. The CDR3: CAWEVATDTQYF. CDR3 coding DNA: TGTGCCTGGGAGGTGGCCACAGATACGCAGTATTTT.

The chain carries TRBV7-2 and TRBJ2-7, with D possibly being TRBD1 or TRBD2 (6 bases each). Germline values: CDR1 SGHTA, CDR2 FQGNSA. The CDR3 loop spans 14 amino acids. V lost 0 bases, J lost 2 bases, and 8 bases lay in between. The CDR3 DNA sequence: TGTGCCAGCAGCTTAGCGGGGGGCCCCTACGAGCAGTACTTC. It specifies CASSLAGGPYEQYF.

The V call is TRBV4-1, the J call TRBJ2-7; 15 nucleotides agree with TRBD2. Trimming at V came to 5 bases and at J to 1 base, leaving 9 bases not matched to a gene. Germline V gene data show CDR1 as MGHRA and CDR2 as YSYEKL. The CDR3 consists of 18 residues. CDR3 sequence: CASSSRTSGRAGSYEQYF. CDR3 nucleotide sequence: TGCGCCAGCAGCTCACGGACTAGCGGGAGGGCCGGGTCCTACGAGCAGTACTTC.

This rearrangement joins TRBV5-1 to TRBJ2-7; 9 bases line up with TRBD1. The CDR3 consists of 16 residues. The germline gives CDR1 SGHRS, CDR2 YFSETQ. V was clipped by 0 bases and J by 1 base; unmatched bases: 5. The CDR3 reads CASSLGTGGASYEQYF. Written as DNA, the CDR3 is TGCGCCAGCAGCTTGGGCACAGGGGGCGCTTCCTACGAGCAGTACTTC.

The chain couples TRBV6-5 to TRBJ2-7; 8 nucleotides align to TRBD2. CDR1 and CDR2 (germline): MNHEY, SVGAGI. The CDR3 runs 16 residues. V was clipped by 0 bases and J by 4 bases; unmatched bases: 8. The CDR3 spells CASSYSIGGRPYEQYF. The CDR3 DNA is TGTGCCAGCAGTTACTCTATTGGCGGGAGGCCTTACGAGCAGTACTTC.

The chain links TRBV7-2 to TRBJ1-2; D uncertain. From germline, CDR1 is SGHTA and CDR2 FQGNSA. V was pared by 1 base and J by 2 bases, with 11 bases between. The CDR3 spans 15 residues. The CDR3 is CASSLGEGLNYGYTF. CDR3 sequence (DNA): TGTGCCAGCAGCTTAGGTGAGGGCTTGAACTATGGCTACACCTTC.

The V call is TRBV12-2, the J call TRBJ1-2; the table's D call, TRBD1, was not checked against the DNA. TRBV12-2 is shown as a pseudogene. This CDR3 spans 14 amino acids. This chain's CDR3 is CASRLAVQEPGRTF. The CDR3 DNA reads TGTGCAAGTCGCTTAGCGGTACAGGAGCCTGGTAGGACCTTC.

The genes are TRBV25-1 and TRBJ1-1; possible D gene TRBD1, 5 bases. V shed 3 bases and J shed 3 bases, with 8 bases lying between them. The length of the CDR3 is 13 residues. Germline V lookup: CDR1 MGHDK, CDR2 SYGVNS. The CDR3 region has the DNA TGTGCCAGCAGTGACCAGGGCCACACTGAAGCTTTCTTT. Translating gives CASSDQGHTEAFF.

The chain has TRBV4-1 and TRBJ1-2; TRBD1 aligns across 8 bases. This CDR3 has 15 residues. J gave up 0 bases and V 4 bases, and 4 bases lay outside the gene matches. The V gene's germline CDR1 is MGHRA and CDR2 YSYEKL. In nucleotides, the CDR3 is TGCGCCAGCAGCCCCGGGACAGGCCCTAACTATGGCTACACCTTC. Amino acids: CASSPGTGPNYGYTF.

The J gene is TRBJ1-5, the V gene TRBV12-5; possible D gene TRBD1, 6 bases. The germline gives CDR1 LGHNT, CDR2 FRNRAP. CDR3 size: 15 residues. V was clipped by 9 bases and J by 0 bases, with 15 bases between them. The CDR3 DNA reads TGTGCTAGCCCTCCCCAGGGGAATAGCAATCAGCCCCAGCATTTT. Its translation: CASPPQGNSNQPQHF.

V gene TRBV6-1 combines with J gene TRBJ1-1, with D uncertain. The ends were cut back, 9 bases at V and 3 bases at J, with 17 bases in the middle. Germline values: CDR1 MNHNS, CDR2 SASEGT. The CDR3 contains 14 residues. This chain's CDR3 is CASEWASSYTEAFF. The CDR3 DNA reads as TGTGCCAGTGAGTGGGCCAGTTCATACACTGAAGCTTTCTTT.

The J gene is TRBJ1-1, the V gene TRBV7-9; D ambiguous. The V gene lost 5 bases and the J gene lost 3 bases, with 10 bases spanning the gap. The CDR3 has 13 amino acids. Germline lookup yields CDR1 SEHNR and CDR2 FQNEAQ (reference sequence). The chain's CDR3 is CASSATEDTEAFF. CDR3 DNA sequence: TGTGCCAGCAGCGCGACCGAGGACACTGAAGCTTTCTTT.

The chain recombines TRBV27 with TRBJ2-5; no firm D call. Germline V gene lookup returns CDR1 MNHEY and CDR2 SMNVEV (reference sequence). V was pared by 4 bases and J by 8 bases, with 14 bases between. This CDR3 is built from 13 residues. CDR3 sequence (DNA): TGTGCCAGCAGTTCCAACCCTCTAGTCACCCAGTACTTC. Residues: CASSSNPLVTQYF.

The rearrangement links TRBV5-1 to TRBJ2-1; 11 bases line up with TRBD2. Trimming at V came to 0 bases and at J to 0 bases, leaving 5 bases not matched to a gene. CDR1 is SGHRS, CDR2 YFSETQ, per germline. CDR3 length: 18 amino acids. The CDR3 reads CASSLVAGGPISYNEQFF. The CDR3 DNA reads TGCGCCAGCAGCTTGGTAGCGGGGGGGCCTATCTCCTACAATGAGCAGTTCTTC.

CDR3 sequence: CASSLGQVRRETQYF. DNA of the CDR3: TGTGCCAGTAGTCTGGGACAGGTCAGGAGGGAGACCCAGTACTTC. The chain carries TRBV19 and TRBJ2-5; 8 bases are shared with TRBD1. The CDR3 is made up of 15 amino acids. Germline V lookup: CDR1 LNHDA, CDR2 SQIVND (reference sequence). V dropped 5 bases and J dropped 5; count of bases not matched to a gene: 10.

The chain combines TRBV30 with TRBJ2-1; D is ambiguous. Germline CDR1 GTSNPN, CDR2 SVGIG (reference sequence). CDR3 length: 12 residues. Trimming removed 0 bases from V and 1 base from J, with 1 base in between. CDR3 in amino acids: CAWSVSYNEQFF. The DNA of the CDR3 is TGTGCCTGGAGTGTTTCCTACAATGAGCAGTTCTTC.

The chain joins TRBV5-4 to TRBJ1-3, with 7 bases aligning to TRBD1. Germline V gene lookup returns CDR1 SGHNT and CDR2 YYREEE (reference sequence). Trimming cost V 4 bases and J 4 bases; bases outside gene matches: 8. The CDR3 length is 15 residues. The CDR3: CASSQGGLYGNTIYF. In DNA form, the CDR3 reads TGTGCCAGCAGCCAGGGGGGTCTGTACGGAAACACCATATATTTT.

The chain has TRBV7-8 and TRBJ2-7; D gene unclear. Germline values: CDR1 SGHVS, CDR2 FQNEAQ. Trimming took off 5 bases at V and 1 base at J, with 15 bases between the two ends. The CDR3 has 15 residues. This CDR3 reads CASSSRARESYEQYF. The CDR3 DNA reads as TGTGCCAGCAGCAGCCGGGCCCGAGAATCCTACGAGCAGTACTTC.

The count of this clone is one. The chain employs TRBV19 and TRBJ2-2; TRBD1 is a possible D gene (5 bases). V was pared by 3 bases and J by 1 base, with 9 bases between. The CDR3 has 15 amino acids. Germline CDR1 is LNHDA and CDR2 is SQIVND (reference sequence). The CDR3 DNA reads TGTGCCAGTAGTATGCGGACAAGGAACACCGGGGAGCTGTTTTTT. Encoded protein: CASSMRTRNTGELFF.

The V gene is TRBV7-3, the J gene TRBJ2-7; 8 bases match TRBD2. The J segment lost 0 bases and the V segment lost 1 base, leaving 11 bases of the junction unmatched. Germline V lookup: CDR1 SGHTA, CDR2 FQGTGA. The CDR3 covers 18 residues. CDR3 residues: CASSLNPPTSGVSYEQYF. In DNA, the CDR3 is TGTGCCAGCAGCTTAAACCCACCCACTAGCGGAGTCTCCTACGAGCAGTACTTC.